This TCR beta chain was sequenced for a study of tissue T cells after allogeneic stem cell transplantation. Only a few counts were recorded for this clone. The antigen remains unidentified. Study-wide results and limits: Sampling depth was limited, and the cohort was small and clinically varied. Within patients, tissue anatomy strongly shaped TCR repertoire composition. In patients and mice, blood and spleen missed much of tissue repertoire.

The repertoire was sequenced with immunoSEQ multiplex PCR; TCRdb's copy has only in-frame clones and lacks some. The repertoire holds about 43,000 clones, about nine tenths seen once, with 3% to 4% in the top ten. Trimming stripped 8 bases from V and 2 bases from J, with 9 bases between. Germline V gives CDR1 MNHEY, CDR2 SVGAGI. There are 12 residues in the CDR3. J is TRBJ1-2 and V is TRBV6-5, with D unresolved. The sample here was blood, taken before transplantation. The TCR originated in a woman aged 35 to 75 who later had graft-versus-host disease after an allogeneic stem cell transplant. This chain's CDR3 is CASYDGNYGYTF. The DNA of the CDR3 is TGTGCCAGCTACGACGGAAACTATGGCTACACCTTC.